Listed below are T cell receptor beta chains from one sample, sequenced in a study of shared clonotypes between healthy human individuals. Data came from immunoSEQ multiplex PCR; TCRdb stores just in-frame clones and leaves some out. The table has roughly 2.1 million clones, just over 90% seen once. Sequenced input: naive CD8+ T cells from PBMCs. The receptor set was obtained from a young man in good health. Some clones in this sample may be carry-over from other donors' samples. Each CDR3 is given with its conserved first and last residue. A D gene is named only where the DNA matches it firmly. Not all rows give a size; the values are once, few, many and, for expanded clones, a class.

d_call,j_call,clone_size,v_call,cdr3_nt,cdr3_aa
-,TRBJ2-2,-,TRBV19,TGTGCCAGTACGACCGGATATCTGGGGGAGCTGTTTTTT,CASTTGYLGELFF
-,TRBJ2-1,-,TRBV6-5,TGTGCCAGCAGTTACGTCGCACAGAGCTCCTACAATGAGCAGTTCTTC,CASSYVAQSSYNEQFF
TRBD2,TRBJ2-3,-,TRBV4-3,TGCGCCAGCAGCCAAGACCAGACTAGCTTCCATACGCAGTATTTT,CASSQDQTSFHTQYF
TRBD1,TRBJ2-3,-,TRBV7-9,TGTGCCAGCAGCCTAAGGACAGGGACCACAGATACGCAGTATTTT,CASSLRTGTTDTQYF
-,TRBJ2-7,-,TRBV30,TGTGCCTGGAGGTATGGCAGGGCCGGCCACGAGCAGTACTTC,CAWRYGRAGHEQYF
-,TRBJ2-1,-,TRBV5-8,TGTGCCAGCAGCATCAGGGACTCCTACAATGAGCAGTTCTTC,CASSIRDSYNEQFF
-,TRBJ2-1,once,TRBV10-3,TGTGCCACGGGGGAGATGTCGGGCCTTTACTACAATGAGCAGTTCTTC,CATGEMSGLYYNEQFF
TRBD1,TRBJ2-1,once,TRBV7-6,TGTGCCAGCAGCCCCGACAGGGGTCCCAATGAGCAGTTCTTC,CASSPDRGPNEQFF
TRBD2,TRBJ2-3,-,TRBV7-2,TGTGCCAGCAGCTTGGATGTAGCGGGCTATTTCACAGATACGCAGTATTTT,CASSLDVAGYFTDTQYF
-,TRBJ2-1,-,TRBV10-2,TGCGCCAGCAGTGAACCGCACGCGGAGATGGACAATGAGCAGTTCTTC,CASSEPHAEMDNEQFF
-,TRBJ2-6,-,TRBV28,TGTGCCAGCACCCCGGGACTCCTCCCTGGGGCCAACGTCCTGACTTTC,CASTPGLLPGANVLTF
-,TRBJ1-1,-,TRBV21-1,TGTGCCAGCAGCACACACCGGGACAGGAACACTGAAGCTTTCTTT,CASSTHRDRNTEAFF
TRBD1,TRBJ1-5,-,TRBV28,TGTGCCAGCAGCCGACTGGGAGGGGGCGGTCAGCCCCAGCATTTT,CASSRLGGGGQPQHF
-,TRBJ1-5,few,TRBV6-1,TGTGCCAGCCCGGCCGGGGGGGGTCAGCCCCAGCATTTT,CASPAGGGQPQHF
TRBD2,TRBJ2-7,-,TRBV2,TGTGCCAGCAGTGATGTCGCGGGAGGACCCTACGAGCAGTACTTC,CASSDVAGGPYEQYF
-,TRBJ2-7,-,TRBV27,TGTGCCAGCAGCGGAGGAGGGGGAGTCTACGAGCAGTACTTC,CASSGGGGVYEQYF
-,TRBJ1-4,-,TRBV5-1,TGCGCCAGCCGGACAGATCTGAATGAAAAACTGTTTTTT,CASRTDLNEKLFF
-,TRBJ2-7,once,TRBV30,TGTGCCTGGAGTTACCGGGCCAGCTTGTACGAGCAGTACTTC,CAWSYRASLYEQYF
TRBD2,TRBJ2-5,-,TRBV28,TGTGCCAGCAGTAAGGGCCTAGCGGGAGAACAAGAGACCCAGTACTTC,CASSKGLAGEQETQYF